This entry concerns a single T cell receptor beta chain. This specimen belongs to a study of cytomegalovirus exposure and HLA in healthy donors. Study as a whole: Within an early data release were about 85 million unique TCRs drawn from HLA-typed donors.

Germline-derived CDR1 and CDR2 are SGDLS and YYNGEE. Trimming at V came to 0 bases and at J to 4 bases, leaving 2 bases not matched to a gene. The CDR3 totals 15 residues. With 60 Vbeta and 13 Jbeta primers, the PCR was carried out. Using immunoSEQ multiplex PCR, the repertoire was profiled, and TCRdb retains in-frame clones only, with some absent. The table has about 130,000 clones, roughly three quarters seen once; the top ten hold around 1%. The chain links TRBV9 to TRBJ2-1; TRBD2 agrees at 9 bases. Sequenced material: PBMCs. This clonotype was obtained from a woman aged 25 to 39 in good health and CMV-seronegative. This CDR3 reads CASSVEAGGYNEQFF. The CDR3 DNA follows: TGTGCCAGCAGCGTAGAAGCGGGAGGTTACAATGAGCAGTTCTTC.